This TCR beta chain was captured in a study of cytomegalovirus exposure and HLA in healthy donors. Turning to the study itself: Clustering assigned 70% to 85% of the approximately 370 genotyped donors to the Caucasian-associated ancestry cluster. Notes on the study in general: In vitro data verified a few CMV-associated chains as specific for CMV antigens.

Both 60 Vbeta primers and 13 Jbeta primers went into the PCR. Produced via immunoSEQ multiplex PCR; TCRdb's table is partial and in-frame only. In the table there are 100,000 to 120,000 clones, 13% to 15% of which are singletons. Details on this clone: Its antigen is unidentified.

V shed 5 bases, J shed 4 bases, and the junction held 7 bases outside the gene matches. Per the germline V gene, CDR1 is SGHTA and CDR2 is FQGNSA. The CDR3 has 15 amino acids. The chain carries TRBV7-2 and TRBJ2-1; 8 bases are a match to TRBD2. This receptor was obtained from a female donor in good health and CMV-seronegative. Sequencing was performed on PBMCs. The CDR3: CASSGSGTYYNEQFF. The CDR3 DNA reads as TGTGCCAGCAGCGGTAGCGGGACCTATTACAATGAGCAGTTCTTC.